Listed here are 6 T cell receptor beta chains from one sample, sequenced in a study of regulatory T cells in long-lasting Graves disease. The time point was: persistent/refractory GD, antithyroid drugs over 5 years with positive TRAb. The TCR library used RNA extracted from PBMCs. Sequencing libraries for TCR beta were prepared with iRepertoire HTBI primers and Arm-PCR of CDR3 regions. MiXCR, run by TCRdb on the multiplex PCR reads, gives a single entry per CDR3 protein. The data contain roughly 700,000 distinct CDR3 sequences, 30% of them singletons. The sample here was peripheral blood mononuclear cells (PBMCs), taken when the disease was refractory, from a patient treated with antithyroid drugs. These receptors were collected from a female donor with Graves disease.

The chain uses TRBV20-1 and TRBJ1-6; 10 nucleotides agree with TRBD1. Trimming took 6 bases from V and 7 from J; bases not matched to a gene: 9. The CDR3 length is 15 residues. CDR1 is DFQATT, CDR2 SNEGSKA, per germline (reference sequence). The CDR3 region is CSAVRQGAGNSPLHF. The CDR3 DNA reads as TGCAGTGCGGTCCGACAGGGGGCAGGAAATTCACCCCTCCACTTT.

The chain combines TRBV12-3 or TRBV12-4 with TRBJ1-5, with a weak D call TRBD1 (5 bases). CDR3 length equals 15 residues. V was cut by 4 bases and J by 2 bases, with 12 bases left in between. This CDR3 reads CASSSNRTGNQPQHF. The CDR3 nucleotides are TGTGCCAGCAGTTCAAACAGGACGGGCAATCAGCCCCAGCATTTT.

To note about this clonotype: A much larger clone sits a single nucleotide away, making a read error possible. This chain connects TRBV27 to TRBJ1-2; possible D gene TRBD1, 6 bases. Trimming took off 7 bases at V and 10 bases at J, with 19 bases between the two ends. CDR1 is MNHEY and CDR2 is SMNVEV in the germline V gene (reference sequence). This CDR3 is built from 13 residues. The DNA for the CDR3 is TGTGCCAGCAAAGGGATTCAGGGACATGACTACACCTTC. Protein: CASKGIQGHDYTF.

This clonotype was counted once. The chain carries TRBV28 and TRBJ1-4; tentative D call: TRBD1 (5 bases). The germline gives CDR1 MDHEN, CDR2 SYDVKM. Trimming stripped 6 bases from V and 0 bases from J, with 17 bases between. The CDR3 is made up of 17 amino acids. The CDR3 bases are TGTGCCAGCAGCCCCCTGGCACAGGTTCCAACTAATGAAAAACTGTTTTTT. It encodes CASSPLAQVPTNEKLFF. Full variable domain (rest looked up from reference TRBV28 and TRBJ1-4): DVKVTQSSRYLVKRTGEKVFLECVQDMDHENMFWYRQDPGLGLRLIYFSYDVKMKEKGDIPEGYSVSREKKERFSLILESASTNQTSMYLCASSPLAQVPTNEKLFFGSGTQLSVL.

The V gene is TRBV6-1, the J gene TRBJ1-1; possibly TRBD1 for D (5 bases). The germline V gene has CDR1 MNHNS and CDR2 SASEGT. The V and J ends lost 2 bases and 3 bases respectively, with 16 bases between them. This CDR3 is built from 16 residues. The CDR3 nucleotides are TGTGCCAGCAGTGAAAGCGGGGCGTCGGTCGACACTGAAGCTTTCTTT. The encoded protein is CASSESGASVDTEAFF.

The V gene is TRBV12-3 or TRBV12-4, the J gene TRBJ2-2; D is tentatively TRBD1 or TRBD2 (5 bases each). The length of the CDR3 is 15 residues. V was trimmed by 2 bases and J by 7 bases, leaving 14 bases between them. The CDR3, as DNA: TGTGCCAGCAGTTTACTCGTCGGGGCGGGCGGGGAGCTGTTTTTT. Its translation: CASSLLVGAGGELFF.